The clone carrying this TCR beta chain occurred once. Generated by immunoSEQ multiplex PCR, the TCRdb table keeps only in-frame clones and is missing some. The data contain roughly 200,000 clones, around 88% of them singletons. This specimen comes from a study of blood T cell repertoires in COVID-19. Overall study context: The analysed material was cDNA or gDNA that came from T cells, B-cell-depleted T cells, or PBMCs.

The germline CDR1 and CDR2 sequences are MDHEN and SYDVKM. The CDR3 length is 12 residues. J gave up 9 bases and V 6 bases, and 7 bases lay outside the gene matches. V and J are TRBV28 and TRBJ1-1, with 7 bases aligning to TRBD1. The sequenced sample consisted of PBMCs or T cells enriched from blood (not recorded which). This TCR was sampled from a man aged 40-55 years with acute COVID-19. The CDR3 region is CASRPQGRKAFF. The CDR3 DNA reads TGTGCCAGCAGACCACAGGGGAGAAAAGCTTTCTTT.